Below, 28 T cell receptor beta chains from the same sample are listed, as sequenced in a study of early T cells in non-severe SARS-CoV-2 infection. Using its own MiXCR run on the 5' RACE reads, TCRdb lists one record per CDR3 protein. The sample lists 95,000 to 100,000 distinct CDR3 sequences; about 12% were seen once. Sample: whole blood. Source of these receptors: an adult who was a healthcare worker with PCR-confirmed SARS-CoV-2 infection or an uninfected control (not recorded which).

In its sample, this clonotype was seen a few times. The DNA for the CDR3 is TGTGCCAGCAGCCCTACAGGGGCGGGAAACACCATATATTTT. This sequence encodes CASSPTGAGNTIYF. This rearrangement joins TRBV28 to TRBJ1-3; 7 bases line up with TRBD1. This CDR3 comprises 14 residues. Per the germline V gene, CDR1 is MDHEN and CDR2 is SYDVKM. Germline trimming cut 6 bases from V and 4 bases from J; bases unmatched to any gene: 6.

This clonotype was counted between two and nine times. V and J are TRBV29-1 and TRBJ2-1; 9 bases match TRBD1. This CDR3 has 12 residues. Germline values: CDR1 SQVTM, CDR2 ANQGSEA. The trim removed 5 bases at V and 7 bases at J, leaving 3 bases unmatched. CDR3 nucleotides: TGCAGCGTTTTGGGACAGGGTAATGAGCAGTTCTTC. This gives the protein CSVLGQGNEQFF.

This clonotype has ten or more counts. V gene TRBV10-2 combines with J gene TRBJ2-7, with TRBD1 matching 9 bases. This CDR3 is 16 amino acids long. The germline gives CDR1 WSHSY, CDR2 SAAADI. J was trimmed by 1 base and V by 10 bases; bases with no gene match: 14. The CDR3 DNA follows: TGCGCCATCCAGCTCCTTAGTGGGACAGGGTCCTACGAGCAGTACTTC. Its protein is CAIQLLSGTGSYEQYF.

The CDR3 loop is CASSERGQRNSPLHF. CDR3 coding DNA: TGTGCCAGCAGTGAAAGGGGACAGAGAAATTCACCCCTCCACTTT. The rearrangement links TRBV2 to TRBJ1-6; TRBD1 agrees at 7 bases. CDR1 and CDR2 from the germline V gene are SNHLY and FYNNEI. V was clipped by 2 bases and J by 7 bases; unmatched bases: 5. The CDR3 is made up of 15 amino acids.

This clonotype was found many times. The chain recombines TRBV6-5 with TRBJ1-1; 9 nucleotides line up with TRBD1. With V trimmed by 0 bases and J by 4 bases, 9 bases remained unmatched. Germline CDR1 and CDR2: MNHEY and SVGAGI. The CDR3 loop spans 17 amino acids. The DNA of the CDR3 is TGTGCCAGCAGTTACTCGATACAGGGGGCGCAACGCACTGAAGCTTTCTTT. Translating it yields CASSYSIQGAQRTEAFF.

Ten or more counts support this clonotype. V gene TRBV7-2 combines with J gene TRBJ2-7, with 10 bases that match TRBD2. This CDR3 spans 16 amino acids. Trimming cost V 5 bases and J 3 bases; bases outside gene matches: 10. Looked up from germline, CDR1 is SGHTA and CDR2 is FQGNSA. DNA of the CDR3: TGTGCCAGCAGCCCTACCTTAGCGGGGGGTTACTACGAGCAGTACTTC. Protein sequence: CASSPTLAGGYYEQYF. The variable domain in full, with the rest retrieved from reference TRBV7-2 and TRBJ2-7, is GAGVSQSPSNKVTEKGKDVELRCDPISGHTALYWYRQSLGQGLEFLIYFQGNSAPDKSGLPSDRFSAERTGGSVSTLTIQRTQQEDSAVYLCASSPTLAGGYYEQYFGPGTRLTVT.

The rearrangement uses TRBV7-2 and TRBJ1-6, with D unresolved. Germline V CDR1 and CDR2: SGHTA, FQGNSA. Trimming pared 8 bases from V and 0 bases from J, leaving 14 bases between. The CDR3 runs to 16 residues. The CDR3 coding sequence is TGTGCCAGCTTACTTTCTGCGAGCTCCTATAATTCACCCCTCCACTTT. This encodes CASLLSASSYNSPLHF.

This clonotype was seen more than once but under ten times. This chain uses TRBV3-1 with TRBJ2-1; TRBD1 agrees at 9 bases. The length of the CDR3 is 16 residues. J lost 4 bases, V lost 6 bases, and 10 bases had no gene match. Germline V CDR1 and CDR2: LGHDT, YNNKEL (reference sequence). The CDR3: CASRLTGTGKYNEQFF. The CDR3, as DNA: TGTGCCAGCAGACTGACCGGGACAGGGAAATACAATGAGCAGTTCTTC.

Only a few counts were recorded for this clonotype. In nucleotides, the CDR3 is TGTGCCAGCAGTCAGACCGGGACTAGGAATTCACCCCTCCACTTT. Translation: CASSQTGTRNSPLHF. This sequence joins TRBV6-5 and TRBJ1-6; D might be TRBD1 (5 bases). The V and J ends lost 5 bases and 7 bases respectively, with 15 bases between them. Looked up from germline, CDR1 is MNHEY and CDR2 is SVGAGI. The CDR3 consists of 15 residues.

This clonotype was recorded a few times. The chain combines TRBV10-3 with TRBJ1-1; maybe TRBD1 (6 bases). The ends were cut back, 5 bases at V and 0 bases at J, with 16 bases in the middle. The CDR3 is 16 residues long. The germline V gene encodes CDR1 ENHRY and CDR2 SYGVKD. CDR3 sequence reads: CAISPTGPGMNTEAFF. Here the CDR3 DNA reads TGTGCCATCAGTCCCACAGGGCCCGGCATGAACACTGAAGCTTTCTTT.

The V gene is TRBV7-2, the J gene TRBJ2-6, with 7 nucleotides matching TRBD1. CDR1 and CDR2 (germline): SGHTA, FQGNSA. The CDR3 runs to 17 residues. V shed 4 bases and J 0 bases; nucleotides not matched to a gene: 6. CDR3 bases: TGTGCCAGCAGCTCGCCGGGACAGCACTCTGGGGCCAACGTCCTGACTTTC. Encoded protein: CASSSPGQHSGANVLTF.

This clonotype came up once. Given a much more abundant clone one base away, this may be a read error. The V gene is TRBV11-2, the J gene TRBJ1-1, with TRBD1 as a possible D gene (5 bases). Germline CDR1 and CDR2: SGHAT and FQNNGV. This CDR3 comprises 14 residues. CDR3: CVSSLTRTGYEAFF. The CDR3 nucleotides are TGTGTCAGCAGCTTAACCCGAACAGGCTATGAAGCTTTCTTT. The variable domain in full, with the rest retrieved from reference TRBV11-2 and TRBJ1-1, is EAGVAQSPRYKIIEKRQSVAFWCNPISGHATLYWYQQILGQGPKLLIQFQNNGVVDDSQLPKDRFSAERLKGVDSTLKIQPAKLEDSAVYLCVSSLTRTGYEAFFGQGTRLTVV.

There are many counts of this clonotype. For the CDR3, the DNA is TGTGCCAGCACCACAGGAGGGCTAGCGGGGACCTACAATGAGCAGTTCTTC. Residues: CASTTGGLAGTYNEQFF. The chain links TRBV9 to TRBJ2-1; 9 positions match TRBD2. The ends lost 6 bases at V and 2 bases at J; junction bases unmatched: 12. The CDR3 spans 17 residues. Germline V gene data show CDR1 as SGDLS and CDR2 as YYNGEE. The full variable domain, rest sourced from reference TRBV9 and TRBJ2-1, is DSGVTQTPKHLITATGQRVTLRCSPRSGDLSVYWYQQSLDQGLQFLIQYYNGEERAKGNILERFSAQQFPDLHSELNLSSLELGDSALYFCASTTGGLAGTYNEQFFGPGTRLTVL.

The J gene is TRBJ2-7, the V gene TRBV2, with TRBD2 matching over 7 bases. V dropped 8 bases and J dropped 6; count of bases not matched to a gene: 13. The CDR3 has 14 residues. The V gene's germline CDR1 is SNHLY and CDR2 FYNNEI. CDR3 sequence reads: CASASGTLVLEQYF. The CDR3 DNA follows: TGTGCCAGCGCTAGCGGTACCCTCGTCCTCGAGCAGTACTTC.

The chain combines TRBV10-3 with TRBJ1-1; no clear D. Germline CDR1 ENHRY, CDR2 SYGVKD. V was pared by 10 bases and J by 5 bases, with 14 bases between. The CDR3 length is 12 residues. As DNA, the CDR3 is TGTGCCACCGGAGGGAGCGGGACTGAAGCTTTCTTT. Translation: CATGGSGTEAFF.

V gene TRBV29-1 combines with J gene TRBJ2-3; D is ambiguous. The CDR3 covers 12 residues. V dropped 3 bases and J dropped 2 bases, with 6 bases sitting between them. Germline V gene data show CDR1 as SQVTM and CDR2 as ANQGSEA. This CDR3 reads CSVDPNTDTQYF. The CDR3 coding sequence is TGCAGCGTTGACCCCAACACAGATACGCAGTATTTT.

There are many counts of this clonotype. The chain combines TRBV6-1 with TRBJ2-1; 10 positions match TRBD2. The CDR3 consists of 15 residues. Trimming took 3 bases from V and 4 from J; bases not matched to a gene: 3. Germline lookup yields CDR1 MNHNS and CDR2 SASEGT. This chain's CDR3 is CASSDGLAAYNEQFF. Here the CDR3 DNA reads TGTGCCAGCAGTGATGGACTAGCGGCTTACAATGAGCAGTTCTTC.

Ten or more counts support this clonotype. V and J are TRBV5-1 and TRBJ2-1; TRBD1 is a possible D gene (5 bases). The germline CDR1 and CDR2 sequences are SGHRS and YFSETQ. The CDR3 loop spans 12 amino acids. Between the trimmed V and J ends, which lost 2 bases and 10 bases, there was a span of 10 bases. CDR3 protein: CASSLGADEQFF. DNA for the CDR3: TGCGCCAGCAGCTTAGGGGCGGACGAGCAGTTCTTC.

This rearrangement joins TRBV6-6 to TRBJ2-3, with D perhaps TRBD1 (6 bases). With 6 bases removed from V and 5 bases from J, the gap between germline ends came to 15 bases. Germline values: CDR1 MNHNY, CDR2 SVGAGI (reference sequence). The CDR3 is 14 amino acids. CDR3 residues: CASSGTSQLDTQYF. CDR3 in DNA: TGTGCCAGCAGCGGGACATCCCAACTAGATACGCAGTATTTT.

V is TRBV12-3 or TRBV12-4 and J is TRBJ2-1, with TRBD1 as a possible D gene (6 bases). CDR3 size: 14 residues. The V gene lost 3 bases and the J gene lost 13 bases, with 19 bases spanning the gap. This CDR3 is CASSFSRGWYSQFF. The CDR3 bases are TGTGCCAGCAGTTTTTCCAGGGGTTGGTATTCTCAGTTCTTC.

This clonotype has more than one count but fewer than ten. This chain links TRBV12-3 or TRBV12-4 with TRBJ2-3; possibly TRBD2 for D (6 bases). This CDR3 contains 14 residues. Trimming stripped 3 bases from V and 0 bases from J, with 7 bases between. The CDR3 spells CASSLEGSTDTQYF. CDR3 bases: TGTGCCAGCAGTTTGGAGGGAAGCACAGATACGCAGTATTTT.

Of note for this clonotype: An end of the junction differs from the germline gene, which may be a read error. The gene calls are TRBV2 and TRBJ2-5, with 9 bases lining up with TRBD2. CDR1 SNHLY and CDR2 FYNNEI come from the germline V gene. The CDR3 contains 15 residues. DNA of the CDR3: TGTGCCAGCAGCGAAGGGACTAGCATCTGGGAGACCCAGTACTTC. It codes for CASSEGTSIWETQYF.

This clonotype was seen a handful of times. The gene calls are TRBV29-1 and TRBJ2-7; tentatively, D is TRBD1 or TRBD2 (6 bases each). Per the germline V gene, CDR1 is SQVTM and CDR2 is ANQGSEA. The CDR3 has 13 residues. The ends were cut back, 1 base at V and 5 bases at J, with 12 bases in the middle. CDR3 bases: TGCAGCGTTGAAGGACGGGGGCCGCACGAGCAGTACTTC. This codes for CSVEGRGPHEQYF.

The V call is TRBV4-1, the J call TRBJ1-5; D unclear. This CDR3 region has 15 residues. V dropped 0 bases and J dropped 9 bases, with 15 bases sitting between them. Germline CDR1 is MGHRA and CDR2 is YSYEKL. In nucleotides, the CDR3 is TGCGCCAGCAGCCAAGAGGGATGGCCCCGTGGGCCCCAGCATTTT. Its protein is CASSQEGWPRGPQHF.

This clonotype has more than one count but fewer than ten. The V call is TRBV19, the J call TRBJ2-1; D unclear. The germline V gene encodes CDR1 LNHDA and CDR2 SQIVND (reference sequence). The CDR3 extends over 13 amino acids. V lost 4 bases, J lost 8 bases, and 12 bases lay in between. CDR3 sequence (DNA): TGTGCCAGTAGTAGACGGTGGGTGGATGAGCAGTTCTTC. It specifies CASSRRWVDEQFF.

About this clonotype itself: A much more abundant neighbour one base away suggests this may be a read error. The rearrangement joins TRBV27 to TRBJ1-1; tentatively, D is TRBD1 (5 bases). This CDR3 has 15 amino acids. Germline values: CDR1 MNHEY, CDR2 SMNVEV (reference sequence). The CDR3: CASIPLGAANIEAFF. The CDR3 DNA sequence: TGTGCCAGCATCCCTTTAGGGGCGGCGAACATTGAAGCTTTCTTT.

This clonotype was seen many times. This chain connects TRBV4-1 to TRBJ2-3, with D maybe TRBD2 (6 bases). The germline V gene encodes CDR1 MGHRA and CDR2 YSYEKL. The germline V and J ends were trimmed by 1 base and 5 bases, with 22 bases remaining between them. The CDR3 sequence is 18 residues long. The CDR3 spells CASSQGMILAARLDTQYF. For the CDR3, the DNA is TGCGCCAGCAGCCAAGGGATGATTTTAGCGGCGCGACTAGATACGCAGTATTTT.

This clonotype was counted at least ten times. V is TRBV7-9 and J is TRBJ1-2, with TRBD1 as a possible D gene (5 bases). Germline CDR1 and CDR2: SEHNR and FQNEAQ (reference sequence). Trimming left V 2 bases short and J 0 bases short, with 10 bases between. CDR3 size: 15 residues. The CDR3 nucleotides read TGTGCCAGCAGCTTAAGAGGGACCCCTAACTATGGCTACACCTTC. It encodes CASSLRGTPNYGYTF.